The 23 T cell receptor beta chains given below trace back to one sample, sequenced in a study of T-cell memory formation after mild COVID-19. TCRdb reprocessed the 5' RACE reads with MiXCR, giving one entry per CDR3 protein. In the table there are about 150,000 distinct CDR3 sequences, roughly 15% of which are singletons. The sequenced sample was PBMCs or a T cell subset sorted from them (not recorded which). The receptor set was obtained from an adult woman who had mild COVID-19 (a few samples of this study predate the infection). Cell type and time point are not known.

This clonotype was recorded at least ten times. CDR3 region: CASSVAWESSYNEQFF. CDR3 DNA sequence: TGTGCCAGCAGCGTAGCATGGGAGAGCTCCTACAATGAGCAGTTCTTC. This rearrangement joins TRBV9 to TRBJ2-1, with D perhaps TRBD2 (5 bases). Per the germline V gene, CDR1 is SGDLS and CDR2 is YYNGEE. Trimming removed 0 bases at V and 0 bases at J, with 10 bases between. The CDR3 sequence is 16 residues long.

The genes are TRBV24-1 and TRBJ2-2; D unresolved. Germline lookup yields CDR1 KGHDR and CDR2 SFDVKD. Trimming left V 4 bases short and J 0 bases short, with 2 bases between. The CDR3 runs to 13 residues. This CDR3 is CATSDPNTGELFF. In DNA form, the CDR3 reads TGTGCCACCAGTGACCCGAACACCGGGGAGCTGTTTTTT.

This clonotype was seen more than once but under ten times. This chain connects TRBV9 to TRBJ2-1; 8 bases align to TRBD1. Germline values: CDR1 SGDLS, CDR2 YYNGEE. The CDR3 runs 14 residues. V trimming: 5 bases; J trimming: 6 bases; junction bases outside the gene matches: 7. The CDR3 sequence: CASSSGTGPNEQFF. As DNA, the CDR3 is TGTGCCAGCAGTTCCGGGACAGGACCCAATGAGCAGTTCTTC.

The chain joins TRBV29-1 to TRBJ2-3; the D gene is possibly TRBD1 (6 bases). CDR1 is SQVTM and CDR2 is ANQGSEA in the germline V gene. CDR3 length: 14 amino acids. V was pared by 3 bases and J by 3 bases, with 13 bases between. Written as DNA, the CDR3 is TGCAGCGTTGAGAGAGGGGGTAGGACAGATACGCAGTATTTT. This translates into CSVERGGRTDTQYF.

This clonotype has just a few counts. The chain links TRBV18 to TRBJ2-5, with D uncertain. With 2 bases removed from V and 7 bases from J, the gap between germline ends came to 11 bases. Germline lookup yields CDR1 KGHSH and CDR2 LQKENI. The CDR3 length is 13 residues. The CDR3 DNA is TGTGCCAGCTCACCAACCGGCACCTGGACCCAGTACTTC. This codes for CASSPTGTWTQYF.

J is TRBJ2-1 and V is TRBV4-1; D might be TRBD2 (5 bases). The length of the CDR3 is 13 residues. Germline V gene sequence: CDR1 MGHRA, CDR2 YSYEKL. V was clipped by 3 bases and J by 7 bases, with 10 bases between them. CDR3 bases: TGCGCCAGCAGCCACGACTACGCGAATGAGCAGTTCTTC. Protein: CASSHDYANEQFF.

The J gene is TRBJ1-3, the V gene TRBV5-5, with D tentatively TRBD1 (5 bases). Trimming cost V 3 bases and J 9 bases, with 22 bases left between them. Germline loops: CDR1 SGHKS, CDR2 YYEKEE (reference sequence). This CDR3 comprises 16 residues. The CDR3 loop reads CASSSYYWGQSSTIYF. In DNA, the CDR3 is TGTGCCAGCAGCTCGTACTATTGGGGCCAGTCAAGCACCATATATTTT. The whole variable domain, remainder taken from reference TRBV5-5 and TRBJ1-3, is DAGVTQSPTHLIKTRGQQVTLRCSPISGHKSVSWYQQVLGQGPQFIFQYYEKEERGRGNFPDRFSARQFPNYSSELNVNALLLGDSALYLCASSSYYWGQSSTIYFGEGSWLTVV.

This clonotype occurred a few times. The rearrangement uses TRBV5-1 and TRBJ2-1, with TRBD2 matching over 7 bases. Germline CDR1 reads SGHRS; CDR2 reads YFSETQ. The CDR3 length is 15 residues. The V gene end was trimmed by 2 bases and the J gene end by 0 bases; junction bases not matched to a gene: 2. The CDR3 sequence is CASSLSGASYNEQFF. The CDR3 region has the DNA TGCGCCAGCAGCTTAAGCGGGGCCTCCTACAATGAGCAGTTCTTC.

This chain joins TRBV30 and TRBJ2-5; D not certain. Germline CDR1 and CDR2: GTSNPN and SVGIG (reference sequence). V was shortened by 1 base and J by 5 bases, with 17 bases between the two germline ends. The CDR3 runs to 15 residues. For the CDR3, the DNA is TGTGCCTGGAGTGCCTTACGAGTCTCTGGGGAGACCCAGTACTTC. This translates into CAWSALRVSGETQYF.

The V gene is TRBV30, the J gene TRBJ1-2, with a possible D match to TRBD1 (6 bases). Looked up from germline, CDR1 is GTSNPN and CDR2 is SVGIG (reference sequence). The CDR3 totals 13 residues. Here the CDR3 DNA reads TGTGCTCGGAGGCAGGGGCTGAACTATGGCTACACCTTC. This gives the protein CARRQGLNYGYTF.

In this sample, this clonotype turned up once. V gene TRBV9 combines with J gene TRBJ2-2; D unclear. Trimming stripped 4 bases from V and 3 bases from J, with 13 bases between. The CDR3 extends over 15 amino acids. The germline V gene has CDR1 SGDLS and CDR2 YYNGEE. CDR3 nucleotides: TGTGCCAGCAGCCCCCCTGACCAGTACACCGGGGAGCTGTTTTTT. Residues: CASSPPDQYTGELFF.

This sequence joins TRBV5-1 and TRBJ2-1; TRBD1 matches 8 bases. The CDR3 loop spans 14 amino acids. Losses at the gene ends were 4 bases for V and 6 bases for J; bases not matched to a gene: 6. The germline V gene encodes CDR1 SGHRS and CDR2 YFSETQ. CDR3 amino acids: CASSPGTGPNEQFF. CDR3 in DNA: TGCGCCAGCAGCCCGGGGACAGGCCCCAATGAGCAGTTCTTC.

J is TRBJ2-6 and V is TRBV5-1; TRBD1 might be the D (6 bases). This CDR3 comprises 15 residues. In germline, CDR1 is SGHRS, CDR2 YFSETQ. V was clipped by 6 bases and J by 2 bases, with 12 bases between them. This CDR3 is CASTAGGTGANVLTF. The CDR3 nucleotides read TGCGCCAGCACCGCTGGGGGCACTGGGGCCAACGTCCTGACTTTC.

The J gene is TRBJ1-1, the V gene TRBV7-6, with TRBD1 matching 7 bases. CDR1 and CDR2 (germline): SGHVS, FNYEAQ. The CDR3 length is 18 residues. V lost 3 bases, J lost 5 bases, and 18 bases stayed unmatched. In nucleotides, the CDR3 is TGTGCCAGCAGCTTCACCGAGGAGGGGGCAAAGATAGGGACTGAAGCTTTCTTT. Protein sequence: CASSFTEEGAKIGTEAFF.

The rearrangement joins TRBV29-1 to TRBJ2-2; a weak D match, TRBD1 (5 bases). V lost 6 bases and J lost 6, with 14 bases in between. This CDR3 is 13 amino acids long. Looked up from germline, CDR1 is SQVTM and CDR2 is ANQGSEA. The CDR3 region is CSVKASRAGELFF. Written as DNA, the CDR3 is TGCAGCGTGAAGGCCAGCAGGGCCGGGGAGCTGTTTTTT.

This clonotype has only a few counts. V gene TRBV9 combines with J gene TRBJ1-3; no clear D gene. This CDR3 comprises 12 residues. Germline V gene sequence: CDR1 SGDLS, CDR2 YYNGEE. V lost 0 bases and J 4 bases, leaving 2 bases between the germline ends. The CDR3 reads CASSVGGNTIYF. DNA of the CDR3: TGTGCCAGCAGCGTAGGGGGAAACACCATATATTTT.

The V and J genes are TRBV2 and TRBJ1-4; 7 bases are a match to TRBD1. CDR3 length: 15 amino acids. Losses at the gene ends were 8 bases for V and 0 bases for J; bases not matched to a gene: 6. CDR1 is SNHLY and CDR2 is FYNNEI in the germline V gene. Here the CDR3 DNA reads TGTGCCAGCGGTCGGGACAGAGCAACTAATGAAAAACTGTTTTTT. It is translated as CASGRDRATNEKLFF.

This clonotype has a single count. The V gene is TRBV6-2 or TRBV6-3, the J gene TRBJ1-2, with D possibly being TRBD1 (5 bases). The germline V gene encodes CDR1 MNHEY and CDR2 SVGEGT. Trimming took 2 bases from V and 5 from J, leaving 24 bases between them. There are 18 residues in the CDR3. The CDR3 DNA reads TGTGCCAGCAGTTACGCGGAGCAGGGCCCATCGGTTATATATGGCTACACCTTC. It is translated as CASSYAEQGPSVIYGYTF.

V gene TRBV12-3 or TRBV12-4 combines with J gene TRBJ1-5, with D tentatively TRBD1 (6 bases). The CDR3 is made up of 14 amino acids. Trimming took off 7 bases at V and 7 bases at J, with 17 bases between the two ends. The CDR3 reads CASTLGGGGQPQHF. DNA for the CDR3: TGTGCCAGCACCCTAGGGGGGGGCGGGCAGCCCCAGCATTTT.

The table lists this clonotype with a few counts. This chain uses TRBV6-5 with TRBJ2-4; TRBD2 matches 8 bases. The germline CDR1 and CDR2 sequences are MNHEY and SVGAGI. The CDR3 totals 15 residues. Losses at the gene ends were 4 bases for V and 6 bases for J; bases not matched to a gene: 8. DNA for the CDR3: TGTGCCAGCAGTTCAAAGCAGGGACTAGGAAACATTCAGTACTTC. Its protein product is CASSSKQGLGNIQYF.

This clonotype was detected many times. The chain employs TRBV4-1 and TRBJ2-1; 8 bases are shared with TRBD2. The CDR3 consists of 16 residues. V was pared by 2 bases and J by 0 bases, with 3 bases of the junction left unmatched. The germline V gene has CDR1 MGHRA and CDR2 YSYEKL. This CDR3 is CASSQQRGSSYNEQFF. As DNA, the CDR3 is TGCGCCAGCAGCCAACAGCGGGGGAGCTCCTACAATGAGCAGTTCTTC.

The chain links TRBV6-5 to TRBJ2-1; TRBD2 matches 11 bases. CDR3 size: 17 residues. Unmatched junction bases numbered 11, after V lost 5 bases and J lost 5 bases. CDR1 is MNHEY and CDR2 is SVGAGI in the germline V gene. The CDR3 is CASSNGYSGRADNEQFF. CDR3 in DNA: TGTGCCAGCAGTAACGGGTATAGCGGGAGGGCCGACAATGAGCAGTTCTTC.

This clonotype was seen only once. This clone may be a read error of a much larger clone one base away. This rearrangement joins TRBV6-5 to TRBJ2-3; tentative D call: TRBD2 (6 bases). Trimming cost V 5 bases and J 0 bases, with 18 bases left between them. The CDR3 consists of 17 residues. CDR1 and CDR2 from the germline V gene are MNHEY and SVGAGI. This CDR3 is CASSRRWWEASTDTQYF. The CDR3 DNA follows: TGTGCCAGCAGTCGCAGGTGGTGGGAGGCAAGCACAGATACGCAGTATTTT.